This T cell receptor beta chain was captured in a study of shared clonotypes between healthy human individuals. Study-level results: Memory subsets had estimated richness that was generally smaller than that of naive subsets. Among donors, clonotype sharing was expected to be affected by sequencing depth. When compared with the clonotypes that were shared by all four sorted-subset donors, the non-shared clonotypes turned out to have lower generation probabilities.

Naive CD8 cells lacked CD45RO and underwent positive selection for CCR7, leaving out terminally differentiated effector memory CD45RA+ cells. In regard to this clone: Its antigen is not identified.

Here immunoSEQ multiplex PCR was the method, and the copy in TCRdb shows in-frame clones only, minus some. The table lists roughly 810,000 clones, about 96% of them singletons. This CDR3 region has 20 residues. Germline V CDR1 and CDR2: MGHRA, YSYEKL. V was pared by 0 bases and J by 7 bases, with 16 bases of the junction left unmatched. The genes are TRBV4-1 and TRBJ2-1, with 12 bases matching TRBD2. Sequencing was done on a sample of naive CD8+ T cells sorted from blood. The TCR originated in a young man in good health. The CDR3 DNA reads as TGCGCCAGCAGCCAAGATCAAGGGCTAGCGGGAGGGCCTTGGTTTAATGAGCAGTTCTTC. As protein: CASSQDQGLAGGPWFNEQFF.